Below are 20 T cell receptor beta chains sequenced from a single sample in a study of post-analysis software for immune sequencing data. Unique molecular identifiers had been added to the TCR beta cDNA libraries. TCRdb re-derived calls from the PCR reads in MiXCR, one entry per CDR3 protein. The sample consists of 750,000 to 950,000 distinct CDR3 sequences, about 53% of them appearing once. Study-wide findings and caveats: Patients had higher frequencies than controls of about five TRBV segments, including TRBV5-6, TRBV5-1 and TRBV20-1.

Which antigens these TCRs recognize remains unknown. The sequencing sample was made of blood. These receptors all come from a girl aged 5 to 17 with multiple sclerosis.

CDR3 bases: TGTGCCATCAGTGCGCAGGGCTATGGCTACACCTTC. It translates to CAISAQGYGYTF. The rearrangement uses TRBV10-3 and TRBJ1-2, with D tentatively TRBD1 (5 bases). The CDR3 loop spans 12 amino acids. Trimming stripped 4 bases from V and 4 bases from J, with 7 bases between. Germline V gene data show CDR1 as ENHRY and CDR2 as SYGVKD.

This clonotype was detected a few times. The CDR3: CASSFRASGGRETQYF. Written as DNA, the CDR3 is TGTGCCAGCAGTTTCCGGGCTAGCGGGGGTAGGGAGACCCAGTACTTC. The V and J genes are TRBV12-3 or TRBV12-4 and TRBJ2-5, with 10 bases that match TRBD2. The CDR3 covers 16 residues. The V segment lost 3 bases and the J segment 5 bases; nucleotides outside the gene matches: 9.

The DNA for the CDR3 is TGCAGTGCTAGAGAGCGGGAGACCCAGTACTTC. Translating gives CSARERETQYF. The rearrangement links TRBV20-1 to TRBJ2-5; D ambiguous. CDR3 length: 11 amino acids. The V gene's germline CDR1 is DFQATT and CDR2 SNEGSKA (reference sequence). V was pared by 0 bases and J by 5 bases, with 4 bases between.

The CDR3 loop is CASSLASQTYEQYF. The DNA of the CDR3 is TGTGCCAGCAGCTTAGCCAGCCAAACCTACGAGCAGTACTTC. This chain links TRBV7-2 with TRBJ2-7; the D is unclear. The CDR3 totals 14 residues. From germline, CDR1 is SGHTA and CDR2 FQGNSA. The V and J ends lost 0 bases and 2 bases respectively, with 8 bases between them.

This clonotype turned up a few times. The chain uses TRBV10-3 and TRBJ2-3, with TRBD2 identical over 7 bases. Germline lookup yields CDR1 ENHRY and CDR2 SYGVKD. The CDR3 is 15 amino acids. With 3 bases clipped from V and 2 bases from J, the junction kept 5 bases outside the gene matches. This CDR3 reads CAISETGGITDTQYF. The CDR3 region has the DNA TGTGCCATCAGTGAAACGGGGGGAATCACAGATACGCAGTATTTT.

There are a few counts of this clonotype. The chain uses TRBV29-1 and TRBJ1-2; D remains ambiguous. Germline V gene sequence: CDR1 SQVTM, CDR2 ANQGSEA. CDR3 length: 12 amino acids. V lost 8 bases, J lost 2 bases, and 12 bases lay in between. As DNA, the CDR3 is TGCAGCACCGACCGTTCGAACTATGGCTACACCTTC. It is translated as CSTDRSNYGYTF.

The chain joins TRBV7-2 to TRBJ1-2; D unresolved. The germline V gene has CDR1 SGHTA and CDR2 FQGNSA. Trimming removed 3 bases at V and 5 bases at J, with 25 bases between. The CDR3 consists of 18 residues. The CDR3 DNA reads TGTGCCAGCAGCTTTATCCGGCCGGCAGACTCCGCGTGGTATGGCTACACCTTC. It encodes CASSFIRPADSAWYGYTF. Combining the CDR3 with reference TRBV7-2 and TRBJ1-2 gives the whole variable domain GAGVSQSPSNKVTEKGKDVELRCDPISGHTALYWYRQSLGQGLEFLIYFQGNSAPDKSGLPSDRFSAERTGGSVSTLTIQRTQQEDSAVYLCASSFIRPADSAWYGYTFGSGTRLTVV.

The gene calls are TRBV28 and TRBJ1-5, with 12 bases aligning to TRBD1. The CDR3 runs to 15 residues. Germline CDR1 MDHEN, CDR2 SYDVKM. Trimming took 8 bases from V and 3 from J; bases not matched to a gene: 5. CDR3 amino acids: CASRDRGPINQPQHF. CDR3 DNA: TGTGCCAGCCGGGACAGGGGGCCAATCAATCAGCCCCAGCATTTT.

Points on this clonotype: The germline gene is not matched at one end of the junction; a read error may be the cause. The chain uses TRBV5-1 and TRBJ2-5, with 10 bases aligning to TRBD1. From germline, CDR1 is SGHRS and CDR2 YFSETQ. This CDR3 has 14 residues. The CDR3 nucleotides are TGTGCCAGCTCACCGGGACAGGGGCAAGAGACCCAGTACTTC. Translating gives CASSPGQGQETQYF.

The chain recombines TRBV18 with TRBJ2-4; no clear D gene. The last part of the DNA fits TRBJ2-7 better; the J call may be wrong. This CDR3 spans 14 amino acids. CDR1 and CDR2 from the germline V gene are KGHSH and LQKENI. The CDR3: CASSPPNSNYEQYF. The CDR3 nucleotides read TGTGCCAGCTCACCACCGAACAGTAACTACGAGCAGTACTTC.

This chain connects TRBV3-1 to TRBJ2-1, with no clear D. The V gene's germline CDR1 is LGHDT and CDR2 YNNKEL (reference sequence). V was clipped by 0 bases and J by 10 bases, with 10 bases between them. The CDR3 is 13 amino acids. CDR3: CASSQEAAAEQFF. DNA for the CDR3: TGTGCCAGCAGCCAAGAGGCGGCCGCGGAGCAGTTCTTC.

This clonotype came up a few times. The chain employs TRBV6-2 or TRBV6-3 and TRBJ2-1; maybe TRBD2 (5 bases). This CDR3 has 13 residues. V shed 4 bases and J shed 9 bases, with 13 bases lying between them. The germline gives CDR1 MNHEY, CDR2 SVGEGT. CDR3 loop: CASSLLIASEQFF. The CDR3 DNA reads as TGTGCCAGCAGTTTGTTAATAGCGAGTGAGCAGTTCTTC.

Notes on this clonotype: One junction end disagrees with the germline gene, perhaps due to a read error. The V and J genes are TRBV10-3 and TRBJ2-7; the match to TRBD2 covers 7 bases. Germline V gives CDR1 ENHRY, CDR2 SYGVKD. CDR3 length equals 15 residues. The CDR3 DNA is TGTGCCATCAGTGAGGGACTAGAACGCTCCTACGAACAGTACTTC. Translation: CAISEGLERSYEQYF.

V usage is TRBV27 and J usage is TRBJ2-7; D is unresolved. Germline loops: CDR1 MNHEY, CDR2 SMNVEV (reference sequence). V lost 3 bases, J lost 7 bases, and 19 bases lay in between. CDR3 size: 15 residues. The CDR3 DNA follows: TGTGCCAGCAGTTTTTCTTTTGGCAGCTCCCATGAGCAGTACTTC. Protein sequence: CASSFSFGSSHEQYF.

This clonotype was recorded once. This chain connects TRBV12-3 or TRBV12-4 to TRBJ2-5; D is unclear. V shed 3 bases and J shed 5 bases, with 16 bases lying between them. This CDR3 has 15 amino acids. The CDR3 protein is CASSLSRQNWETQYF. The CDR3 DNA is TGTGCCAGCAGTTTGTCGCGGCAAAACTGGGAGACCCAGTACTTC.

The V and J genes are TRBV20-1 and TRBJ1-2, with a tentative D call TRBD1 (5 bases). Trimming took 0 bases from V and 2 from J, leaving 13 bases between them. CDR1 and CDR2 from the germline V gene are DFQATT and SNEGSKA (reference sequence). CDR3 size: 15 residues. The CDR3 coding sequence is TGCAGTGCTAGAGACATCGCGACAGTAAACTATGGCTACACCTTC. Translated: CSARDIATVNYGYTF.

The table lists this clonotype with a few counts. The chain combines TRBV14 with TRBJ1-2; D remains unclear. The length of the CDR3 is 11 residues. V dropped 3 bases and J dropped 6 bases, with 5 bases sitting between them. The V gene's germline CDR1 is SGHDN and CDR2 FVKESK. The CDR3 coding sequence is TGTGCCAGCAGCCAGCACCATGGCTACACCTTC. It yields the protein CASSQHHGYTF.

This clonotype appeared a few times. This chain connects TRBV20-1 to TRBJ2-3; 10 bases line up with TRBD2. Germline values: CDR1 DFQATT, CDR2 SNEGSKA (reference sequence). The CDR3 extends over 16 amino acids. Trimming took 0 bases from V and 4 from J; bases not matched to a gene: 7. CDR3 region: CSAREASGGSADTQYF. As DNA, the CDR3 is TGCAGTGCTAGAGAGGCTAGCGGGGGTTCAGCAGATACGCAGTATTTT.

The rearrangement uses TRBV12-3 or TRBV12-4 and TRBJ2-3; 7 bases are a match to TRBD2. The CDR3 spans 14 residues. Germline trimming cut 3 bases from V and 10 bases from J; bases unmatched to any gene: 10. For the CDR3, the DNA is TGTGCCAGCAGTTTTTCAGCGGGAATAAATGCGCAGTATTTT. The encoded protein is CASSFSAGINAQYF.

About this clonotype: One end of the junction is discordant with germline, which a read error may explain. This chain joins TRBV6-5 and TRBJ2-5; D ambiguous. CDR3 length: 13 amino acids. The V gene's germline CDR1 is MNHEY and CDR2 SVGAGI. The CDR3 bases are TGTGTCAGCAGTCCCGAGGTCCAAGAGACCCAGTACTTC. This encodes CVSSPEVQETQYF.